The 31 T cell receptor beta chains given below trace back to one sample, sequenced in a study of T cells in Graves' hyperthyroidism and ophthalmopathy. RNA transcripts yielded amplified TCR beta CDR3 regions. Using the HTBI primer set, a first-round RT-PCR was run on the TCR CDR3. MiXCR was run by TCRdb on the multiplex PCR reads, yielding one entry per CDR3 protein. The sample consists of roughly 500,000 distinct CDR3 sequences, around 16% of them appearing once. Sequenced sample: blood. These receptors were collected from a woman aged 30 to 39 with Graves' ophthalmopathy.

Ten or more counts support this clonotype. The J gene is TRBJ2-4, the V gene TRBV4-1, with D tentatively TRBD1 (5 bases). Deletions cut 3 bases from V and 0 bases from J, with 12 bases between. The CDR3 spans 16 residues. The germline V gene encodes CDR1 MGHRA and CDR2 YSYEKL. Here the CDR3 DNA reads TGCGCCAGCAGCCATTTGAGACAGCGAGCCAAAAACATTCAGTACTTC. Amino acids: CASSHLRQRAKNIQYF.

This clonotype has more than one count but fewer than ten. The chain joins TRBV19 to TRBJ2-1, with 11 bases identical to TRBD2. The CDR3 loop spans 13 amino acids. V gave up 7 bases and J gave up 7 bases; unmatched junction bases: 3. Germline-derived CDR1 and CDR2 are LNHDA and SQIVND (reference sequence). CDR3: CASNSGRGNEQFF. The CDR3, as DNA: TGTGCCAGTAATAGCGGGAGGGGTAATGAGCAGTTCTTC. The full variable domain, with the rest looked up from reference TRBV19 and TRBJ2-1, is DGGITQSPKYLFRKEGQNVTLSCEQNLNHDAMYWYRQDPGQGLRLIYYSQIVNDFQKGDIAEGYSVSREKKESFPLTVTSAQKNPTAFYLCASNSGRGNEQFFGPGTRLTVL.

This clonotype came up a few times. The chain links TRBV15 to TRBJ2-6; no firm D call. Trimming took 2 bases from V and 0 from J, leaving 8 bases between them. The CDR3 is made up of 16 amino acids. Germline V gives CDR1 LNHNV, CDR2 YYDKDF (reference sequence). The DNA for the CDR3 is TGTGCCACCAGCAGAAGTCTAAGCTCTGGGGCCAACGTCCTGACTTTC. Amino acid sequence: CATSRSLSSGANVLTF.

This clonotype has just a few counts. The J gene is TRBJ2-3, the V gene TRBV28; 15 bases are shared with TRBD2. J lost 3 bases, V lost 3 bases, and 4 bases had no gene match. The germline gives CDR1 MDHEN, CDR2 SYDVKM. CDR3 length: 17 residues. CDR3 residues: CASSFGLAGGWTDTQYF. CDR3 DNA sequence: TGTGCCAGCAGTTTTGGACTAGCGGGAGGGTGGACAGATACGCAGTATTTT.

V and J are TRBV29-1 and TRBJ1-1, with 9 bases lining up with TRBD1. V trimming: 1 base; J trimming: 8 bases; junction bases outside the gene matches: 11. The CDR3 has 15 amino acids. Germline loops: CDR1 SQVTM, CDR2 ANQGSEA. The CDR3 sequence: CSVEGGQGRVREAFF. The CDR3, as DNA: TGCAGCGTTGAAGGTGGACAGGGGAGGGTTCGGGAAGCTTTCTTT. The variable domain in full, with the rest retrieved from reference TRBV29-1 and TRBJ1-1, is SAVISQKPSRDICQRGTSLTIQCQVDSQVTMMFWYRQQPGQSLTLIATANQGSEATYESGFVIDKFPISRPNLTFSTLTVSNMSPEDSSIYLCSVEGGQGRVREAFFGQGTRLTVV.

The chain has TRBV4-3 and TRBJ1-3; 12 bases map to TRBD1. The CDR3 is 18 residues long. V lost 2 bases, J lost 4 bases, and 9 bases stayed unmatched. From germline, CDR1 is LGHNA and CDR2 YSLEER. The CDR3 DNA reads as TGCGCCAGCAGCCAATTAGCGGGACAGGGGGCGCCGGGAAACACCATATATTTT. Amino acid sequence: CASSQLAGQGAPGNTIYF.

DNA of the CDR3: TGTGCCAGCAGTGATACTAGCGCGAGCTCCTACGAGCAGTACTTC. Translating it yields CASSDTSASSYEQYF. The V gene is TRBV27, the J gene TRBJ2-7, with 7 bases aligning to TRBD2. Germline V lookup: CDR1 MNHEY, CDR2 SMNVEV (reference sequence). The CDR3 totals 15 residues. Unmatched junction bases numbered 7, after V lost 5 bases and J lost 0 bases.

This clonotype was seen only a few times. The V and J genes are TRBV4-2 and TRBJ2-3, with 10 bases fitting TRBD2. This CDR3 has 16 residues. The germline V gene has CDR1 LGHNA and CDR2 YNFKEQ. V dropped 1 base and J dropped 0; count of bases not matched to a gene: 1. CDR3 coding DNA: TGTGCCAGCAGCCAAGTACTAGCGGGAAGCACAGATACGCAGTATTTT. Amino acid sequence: CASSQVLAGSTDTQYF.

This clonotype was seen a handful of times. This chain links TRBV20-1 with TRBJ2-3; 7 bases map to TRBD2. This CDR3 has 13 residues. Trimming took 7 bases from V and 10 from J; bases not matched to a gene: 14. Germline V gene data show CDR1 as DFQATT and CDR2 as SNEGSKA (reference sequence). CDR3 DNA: TGCAGTGGTATAAGCGGGGTCCGAGGGTCGCAGTATTTT. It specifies CSGISGVRGSQYF.

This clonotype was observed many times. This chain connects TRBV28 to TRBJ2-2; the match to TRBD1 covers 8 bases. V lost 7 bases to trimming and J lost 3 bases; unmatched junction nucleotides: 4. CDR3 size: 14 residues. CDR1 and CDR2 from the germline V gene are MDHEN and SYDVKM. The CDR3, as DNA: TGTGCCAGCACAGGGGGCGCCCACACCGGGGAGCTGTTTTTT. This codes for CASTGGAHTGELFF.

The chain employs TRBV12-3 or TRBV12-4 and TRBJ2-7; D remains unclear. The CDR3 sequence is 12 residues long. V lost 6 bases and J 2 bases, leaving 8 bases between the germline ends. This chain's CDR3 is CASRLQAYEQYF. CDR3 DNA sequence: TGTGCCAGCAGGTTGCAAGCCTACGAGCAGTACTTC.

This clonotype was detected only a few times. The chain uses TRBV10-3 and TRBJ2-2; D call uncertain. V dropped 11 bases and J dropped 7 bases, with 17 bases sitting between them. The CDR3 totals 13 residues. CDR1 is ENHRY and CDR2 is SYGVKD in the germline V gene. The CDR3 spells CASQSDDFGELFF. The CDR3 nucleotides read TGTGCCTCCCAAAGCGATGATTTCGGGGAGCTGTTTTTT.

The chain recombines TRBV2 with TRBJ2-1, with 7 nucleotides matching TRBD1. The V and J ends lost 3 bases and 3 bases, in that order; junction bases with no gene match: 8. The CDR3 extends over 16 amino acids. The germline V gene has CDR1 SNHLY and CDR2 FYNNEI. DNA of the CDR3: TGTGCCAGCAGTGATACGCAGGGGGTAGTCTACAATGAGCAGTTCTTC. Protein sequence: CASSDTQGVVYNEQFF.

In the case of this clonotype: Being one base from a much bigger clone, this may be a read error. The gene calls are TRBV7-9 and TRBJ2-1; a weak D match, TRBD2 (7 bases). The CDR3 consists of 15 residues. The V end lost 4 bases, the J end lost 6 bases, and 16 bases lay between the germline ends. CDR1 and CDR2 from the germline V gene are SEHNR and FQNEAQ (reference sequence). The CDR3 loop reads CASSSRGGWLNEQFF. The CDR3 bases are TGTGCCAGCAGCTCTAGGGGGGGGTGGCTCAATGAGCAGTTCTTC.

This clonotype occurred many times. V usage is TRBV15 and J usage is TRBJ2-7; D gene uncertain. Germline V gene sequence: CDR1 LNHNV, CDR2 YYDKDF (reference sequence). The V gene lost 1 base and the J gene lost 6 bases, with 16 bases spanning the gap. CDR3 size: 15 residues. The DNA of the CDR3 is TGTGCCACCAGCAGAGGAGGAACGGGCTCTCTCGAGCAGTACTTC. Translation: CATSRGGTGSLEQYF.

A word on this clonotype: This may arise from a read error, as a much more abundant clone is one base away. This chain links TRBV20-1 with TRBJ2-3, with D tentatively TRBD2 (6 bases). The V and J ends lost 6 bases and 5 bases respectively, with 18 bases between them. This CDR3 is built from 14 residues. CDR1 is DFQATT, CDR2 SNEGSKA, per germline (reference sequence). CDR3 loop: CSAESGVRRDTQYF. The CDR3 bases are TGCAGTGCCGAGTCGGGGGTCAGGAGAGATACGCAGTATTTT.

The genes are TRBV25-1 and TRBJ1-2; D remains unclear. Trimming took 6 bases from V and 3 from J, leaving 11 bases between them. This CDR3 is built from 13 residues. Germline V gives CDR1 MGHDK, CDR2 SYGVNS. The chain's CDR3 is CASSFAGDYGYTF. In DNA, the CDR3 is TGTGCCAGCAGCTTTGCGGGTGACTATGGCTACACCTTC.

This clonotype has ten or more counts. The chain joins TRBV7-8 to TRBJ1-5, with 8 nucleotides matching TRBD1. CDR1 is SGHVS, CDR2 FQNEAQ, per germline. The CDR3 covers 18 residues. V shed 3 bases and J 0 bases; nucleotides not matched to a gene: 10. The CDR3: CASSFRIPGTGSNQPQHF. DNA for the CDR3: TGTGCCAGCAGCTTTAGGATTCCCGGGACAGGTAGCAATCAGCCCCAGCATTTT. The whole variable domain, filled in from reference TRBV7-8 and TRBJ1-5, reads GAGVSQSPRYKVAKRGQDVALRCDPISGHVSLFWYQQALGQGPEFLTYFQNEAQLDKSGLPSDRFFAERPEGSVSTLKIQRTQQEDSAVYLCASSFRIPGTGSNQPQHFGDGTRLSIL.

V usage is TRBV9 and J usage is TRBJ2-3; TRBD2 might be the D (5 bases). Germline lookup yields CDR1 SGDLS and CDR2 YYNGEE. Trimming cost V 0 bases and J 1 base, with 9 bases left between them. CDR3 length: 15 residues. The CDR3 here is CASSVEDGGTDTQYF. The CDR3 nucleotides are TGTGCCAGCAGCGTAGAAGACGGGGGCACAGATACGCAGTATTTT.

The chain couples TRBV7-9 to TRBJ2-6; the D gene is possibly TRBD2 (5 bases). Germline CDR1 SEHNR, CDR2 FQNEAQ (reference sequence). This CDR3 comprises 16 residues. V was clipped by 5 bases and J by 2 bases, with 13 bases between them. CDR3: CASSPPAGAGANVLTF. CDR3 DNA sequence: TGTGCCAGCAGCCCTCCCGCCGGGGCTGGGGCCAACGTCCTGACTTTC.

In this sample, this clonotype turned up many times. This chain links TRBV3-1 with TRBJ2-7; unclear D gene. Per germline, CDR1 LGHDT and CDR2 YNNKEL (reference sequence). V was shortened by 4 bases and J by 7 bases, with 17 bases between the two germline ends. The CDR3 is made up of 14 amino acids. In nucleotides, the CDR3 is TGTGCCAGCAGCCCGGAGACTGGGTGGAGTGAGCAGTACTTC. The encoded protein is CASSPETGWSEQYF.

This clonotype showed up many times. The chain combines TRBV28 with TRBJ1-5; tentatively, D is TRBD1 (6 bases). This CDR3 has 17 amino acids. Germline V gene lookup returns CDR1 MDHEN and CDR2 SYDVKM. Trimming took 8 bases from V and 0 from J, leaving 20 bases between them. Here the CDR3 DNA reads TGTGCCAGCGGGGGCCCCGCAGGAGAATATAGCAATCAGCCCCAGCATTTT. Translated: CASGGPAGEYSNQPQHF.

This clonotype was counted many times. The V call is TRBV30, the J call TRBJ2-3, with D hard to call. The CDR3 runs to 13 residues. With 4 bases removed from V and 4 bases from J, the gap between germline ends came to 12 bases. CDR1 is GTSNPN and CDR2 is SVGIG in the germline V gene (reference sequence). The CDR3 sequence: CAWMNSFADTQYF. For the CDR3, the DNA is TGTGCCTGGATGAATAGTTTCGCAGATACGCAGTATTTT.

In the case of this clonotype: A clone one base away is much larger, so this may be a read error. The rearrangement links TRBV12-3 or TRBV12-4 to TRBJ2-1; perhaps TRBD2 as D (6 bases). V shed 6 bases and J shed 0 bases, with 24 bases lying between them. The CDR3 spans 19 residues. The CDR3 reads CASRGRGKHQRASYNEQFF. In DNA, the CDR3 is TGTGCCAGCAGGGGAAGGGGAAAACACCAGCGGGCCTCCTACAATGAGCAGTTCTTC.

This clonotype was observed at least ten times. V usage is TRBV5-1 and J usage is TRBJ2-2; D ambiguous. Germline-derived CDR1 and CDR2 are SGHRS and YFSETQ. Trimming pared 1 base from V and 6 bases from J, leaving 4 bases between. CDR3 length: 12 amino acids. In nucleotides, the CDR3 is TGCGCCAGCAGCTTGTGGGCCGGGGAGCTGTTTTTT. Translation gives CASSLWAGELFF.

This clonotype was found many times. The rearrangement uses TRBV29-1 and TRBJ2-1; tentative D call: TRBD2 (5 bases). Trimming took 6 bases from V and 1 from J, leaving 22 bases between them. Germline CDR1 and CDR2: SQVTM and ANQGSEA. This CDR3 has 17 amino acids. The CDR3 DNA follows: TGCAGCGTCCGGGTGGTAGCGCAGCGGAGGTCCTACAATGAGCAGTTCTTC. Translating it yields CSVRVVAQRRSYNEQFF.

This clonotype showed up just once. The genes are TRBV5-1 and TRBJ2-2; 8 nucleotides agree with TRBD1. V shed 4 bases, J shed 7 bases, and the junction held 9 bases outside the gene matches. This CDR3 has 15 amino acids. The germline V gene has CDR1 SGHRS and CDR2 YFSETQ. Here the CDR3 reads CASSADRGPGGELFF. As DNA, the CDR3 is TGCGCCAGCAGCGCAGACAGGGGACCGGGCGGGGAGCTGTTTTTT.

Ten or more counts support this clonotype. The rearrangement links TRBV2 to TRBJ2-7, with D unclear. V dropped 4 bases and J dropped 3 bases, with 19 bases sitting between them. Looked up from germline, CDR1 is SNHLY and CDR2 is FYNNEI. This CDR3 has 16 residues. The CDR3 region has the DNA TGTGCCAGCAGTGTAGCCCCGGGTGGCCCACTCTACGAGCAGTACTTC. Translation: CASSVAPGGPLYEQYF.

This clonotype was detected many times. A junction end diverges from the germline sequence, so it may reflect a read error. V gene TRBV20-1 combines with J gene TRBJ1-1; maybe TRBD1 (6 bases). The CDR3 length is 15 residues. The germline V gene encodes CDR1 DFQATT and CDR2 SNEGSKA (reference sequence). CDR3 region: CSARVKQGMGTEAFF. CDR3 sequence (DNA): TGCAGTGCCAGAGTTAAACAGGGAATGGGCACTGAAGCTTTCTTT.

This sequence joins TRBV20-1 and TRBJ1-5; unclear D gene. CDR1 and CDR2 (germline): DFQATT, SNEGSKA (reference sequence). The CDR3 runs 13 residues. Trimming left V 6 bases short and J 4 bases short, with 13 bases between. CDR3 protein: CSAEAQSNQPQHF. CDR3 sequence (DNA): TGCAGTGCGGAAGCACAGAGTAATCAGCCCCAGCATTTT.

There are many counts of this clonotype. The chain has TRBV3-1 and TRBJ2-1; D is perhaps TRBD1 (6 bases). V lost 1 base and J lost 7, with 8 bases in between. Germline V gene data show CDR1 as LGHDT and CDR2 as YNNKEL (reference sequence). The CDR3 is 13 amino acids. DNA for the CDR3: TGTGCCAGCAGCCAAGTTAGGGGGAATGAGCAGTTCTTC. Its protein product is CASSQVRGNEQFF.